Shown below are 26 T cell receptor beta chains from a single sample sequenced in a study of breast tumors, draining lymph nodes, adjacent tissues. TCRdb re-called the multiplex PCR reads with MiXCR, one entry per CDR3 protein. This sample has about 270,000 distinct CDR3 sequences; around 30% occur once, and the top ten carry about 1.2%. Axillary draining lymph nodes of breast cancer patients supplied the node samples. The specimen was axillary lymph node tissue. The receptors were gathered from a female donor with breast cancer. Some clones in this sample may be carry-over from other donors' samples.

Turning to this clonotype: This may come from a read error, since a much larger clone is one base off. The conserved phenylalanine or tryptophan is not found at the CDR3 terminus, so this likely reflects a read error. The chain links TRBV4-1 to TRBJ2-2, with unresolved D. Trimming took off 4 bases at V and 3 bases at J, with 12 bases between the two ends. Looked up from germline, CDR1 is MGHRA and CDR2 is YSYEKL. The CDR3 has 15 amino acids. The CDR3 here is CASSPGKGYTGELFL. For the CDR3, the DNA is TGCGCCAGCAGCCCCGGAAAGGGTTACACCGGGGAGCTGTTTCTT.

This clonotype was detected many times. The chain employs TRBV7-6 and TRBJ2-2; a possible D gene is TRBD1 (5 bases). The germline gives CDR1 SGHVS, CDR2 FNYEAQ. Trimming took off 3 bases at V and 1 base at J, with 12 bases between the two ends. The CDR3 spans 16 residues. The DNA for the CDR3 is TGTGCCAGCAGCTTCTTGACAGCCGAGAACACCGGGGAGCTGTTTTTT. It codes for CASSFLTAENTGELFF. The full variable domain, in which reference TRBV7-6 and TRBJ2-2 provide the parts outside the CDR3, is GAGVSQSPRYKVTKRGQDVALRCDPISGHVSLYWYRQALGQGPEFLTYFNYEAQQDKSGLPNDRFSAERPEGSISTLTIQRTEQRDSAMYRCASSFLTAENTGELFFGEGSRLTVL.

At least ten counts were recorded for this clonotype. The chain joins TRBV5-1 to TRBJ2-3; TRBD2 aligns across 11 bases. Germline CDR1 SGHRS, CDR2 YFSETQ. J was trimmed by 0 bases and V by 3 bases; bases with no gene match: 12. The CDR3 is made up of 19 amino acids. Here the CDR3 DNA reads TGCGCCAGCAGCTCTTTAGCGGGAGGGCCGGTCGCAAGCACAGATACGCAGTATTTT. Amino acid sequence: CASSSLAGGPVASTDTQYF.

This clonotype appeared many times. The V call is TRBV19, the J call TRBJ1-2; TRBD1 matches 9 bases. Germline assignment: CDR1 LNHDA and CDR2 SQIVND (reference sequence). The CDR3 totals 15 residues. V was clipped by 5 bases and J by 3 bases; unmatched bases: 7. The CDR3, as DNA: TGTGCCAGTAGTCTCGACAGGGGGTATGACTATGGCTACACCTTC. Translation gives CASSLDRGYDYGYTF.

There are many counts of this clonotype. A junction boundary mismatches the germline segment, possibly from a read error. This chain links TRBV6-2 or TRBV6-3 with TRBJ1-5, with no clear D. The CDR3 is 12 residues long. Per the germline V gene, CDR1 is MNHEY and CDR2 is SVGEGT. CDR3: CAGSLGDQPQHF. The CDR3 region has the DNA TGTGCCGGCAGTTTAGGAGATCAGCCCCAGCATTTT.

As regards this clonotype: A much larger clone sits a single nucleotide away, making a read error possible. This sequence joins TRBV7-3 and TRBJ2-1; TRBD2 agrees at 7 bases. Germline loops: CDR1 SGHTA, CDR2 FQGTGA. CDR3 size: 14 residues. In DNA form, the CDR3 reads TGTGCCAGCGGCTTAAACCCCGCGGGGGATGAGCAGTTCTTC. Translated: CASGLNPAGDEQFF.

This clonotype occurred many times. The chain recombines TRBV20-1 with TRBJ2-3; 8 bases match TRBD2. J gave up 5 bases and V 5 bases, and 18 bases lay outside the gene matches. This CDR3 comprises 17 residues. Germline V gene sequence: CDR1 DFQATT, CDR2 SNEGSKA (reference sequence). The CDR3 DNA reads TGCAGTGCTCTGAAATTATCCACAGCGGGAGTTCTAGATACGCAGTATTTT. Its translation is CSALKLSTAGVLDTQYF.

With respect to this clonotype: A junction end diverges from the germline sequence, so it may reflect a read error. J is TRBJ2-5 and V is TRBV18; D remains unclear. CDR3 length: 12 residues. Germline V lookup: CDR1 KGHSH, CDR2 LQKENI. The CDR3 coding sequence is TGTGCCAGCTCACCGTTCCAAGAGACCCTGTACTTC. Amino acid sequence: CASSPFQETLYF.

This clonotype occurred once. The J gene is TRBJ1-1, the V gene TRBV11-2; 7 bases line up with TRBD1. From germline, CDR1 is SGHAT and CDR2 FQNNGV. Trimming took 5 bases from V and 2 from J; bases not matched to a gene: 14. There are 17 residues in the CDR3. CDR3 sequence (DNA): TGTGCCAGCAGCGGCAGCCGACAGGGTGGGAGAAACACTGAAGCTTTCTTT. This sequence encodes CASSGSRQGGRNTEAFF.

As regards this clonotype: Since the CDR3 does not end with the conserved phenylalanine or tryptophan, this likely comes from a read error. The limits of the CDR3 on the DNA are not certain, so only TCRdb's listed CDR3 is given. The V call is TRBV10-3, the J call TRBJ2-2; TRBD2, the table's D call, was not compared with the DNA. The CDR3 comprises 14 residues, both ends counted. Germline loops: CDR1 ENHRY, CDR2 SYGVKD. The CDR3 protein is CATSGTSNTGERMS.

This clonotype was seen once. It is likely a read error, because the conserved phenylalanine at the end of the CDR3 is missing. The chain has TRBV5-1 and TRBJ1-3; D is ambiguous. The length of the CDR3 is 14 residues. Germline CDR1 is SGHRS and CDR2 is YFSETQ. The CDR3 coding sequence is TGCGCCGGCAGCTTGGAGGGAGTCGGAAACACCATATATTCT. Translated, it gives CAGSLEGVGNTIYS.

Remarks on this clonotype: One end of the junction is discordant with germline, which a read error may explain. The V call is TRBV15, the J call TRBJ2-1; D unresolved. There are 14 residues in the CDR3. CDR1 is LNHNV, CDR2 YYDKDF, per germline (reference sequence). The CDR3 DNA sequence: TGCGCCACCCGCGTGAATCCCTCCTACAATGAGCAGTTCTTC. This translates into CATRVNPSYNEQFF.

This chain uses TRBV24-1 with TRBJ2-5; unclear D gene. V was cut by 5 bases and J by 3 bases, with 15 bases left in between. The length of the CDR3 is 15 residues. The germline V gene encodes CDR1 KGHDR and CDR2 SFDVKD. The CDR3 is CATSGFRQVEETQYF. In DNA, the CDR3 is TGTGCCACCAGTGGTTTTCGGCAGGTTGAAGAGACCCAGTACTTC.

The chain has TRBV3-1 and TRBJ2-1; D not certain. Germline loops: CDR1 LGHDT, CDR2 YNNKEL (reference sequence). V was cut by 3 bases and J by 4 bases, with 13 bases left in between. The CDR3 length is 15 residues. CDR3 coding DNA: TGTGCCAGCAGCCAGGGCGTACTCCCGTACAATGAGCAGTTCTTC. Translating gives CASSQGVLPYNEQFF.

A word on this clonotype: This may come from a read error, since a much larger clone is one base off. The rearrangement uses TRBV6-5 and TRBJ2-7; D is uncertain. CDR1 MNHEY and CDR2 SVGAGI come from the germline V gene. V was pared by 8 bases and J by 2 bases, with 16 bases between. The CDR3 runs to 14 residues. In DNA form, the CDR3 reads TGTGCCAGCGGCGAACGGGTCGGAACCTACGAGCAGTACTTC. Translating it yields CASGERVGTYEQYF.

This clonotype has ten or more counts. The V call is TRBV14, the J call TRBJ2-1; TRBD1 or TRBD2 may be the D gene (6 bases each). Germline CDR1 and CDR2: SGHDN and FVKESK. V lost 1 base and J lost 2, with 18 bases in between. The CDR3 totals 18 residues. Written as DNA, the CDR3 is TGTGCCAGCAGCCAAGTCATGTGGGGGGCCCCGACCTACAATGAGCAGTTCTTC. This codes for CASSQVMWGAPTYNEQFF.

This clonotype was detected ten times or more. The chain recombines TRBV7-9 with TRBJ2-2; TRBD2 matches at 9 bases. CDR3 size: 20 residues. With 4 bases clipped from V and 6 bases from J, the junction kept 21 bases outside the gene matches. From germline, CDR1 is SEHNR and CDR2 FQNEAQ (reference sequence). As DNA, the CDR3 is TGTGCCAGCAGCTCCTCGTTGGTTAGCGGGAGTCGAGGGGGGCCCGGGGAGCTGTTTTTT. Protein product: CASSSSLVSGSRGGPGELFF.

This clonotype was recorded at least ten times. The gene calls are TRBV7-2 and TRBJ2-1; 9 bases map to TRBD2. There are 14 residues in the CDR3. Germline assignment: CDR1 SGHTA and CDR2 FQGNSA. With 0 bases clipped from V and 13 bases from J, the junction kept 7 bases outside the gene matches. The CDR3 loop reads CASSLAVQAGGQFF. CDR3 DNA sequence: TGTGCCAGCAGCTTAGCAGTCCAAGCGGGAGGTCAGTTCTTC. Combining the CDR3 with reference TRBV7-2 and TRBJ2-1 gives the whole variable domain GAGVSQSPSNKVTEKGKDVELRCDPISGHTALYWYRQSLGQGLEFLIYFQGNSAPDKSGLPSDRFSAERTGGSVSTLTIQRTQQEDSAVYLCASSLAVQAGGQFFGPGTRLTVL.

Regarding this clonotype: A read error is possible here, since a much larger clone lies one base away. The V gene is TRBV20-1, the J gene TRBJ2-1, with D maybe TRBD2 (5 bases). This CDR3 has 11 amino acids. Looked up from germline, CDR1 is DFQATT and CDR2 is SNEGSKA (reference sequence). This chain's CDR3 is CSASLENEQSF. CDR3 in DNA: TGCAGTGCTTCACTAGAGAATGAGCAGTCCTTC.

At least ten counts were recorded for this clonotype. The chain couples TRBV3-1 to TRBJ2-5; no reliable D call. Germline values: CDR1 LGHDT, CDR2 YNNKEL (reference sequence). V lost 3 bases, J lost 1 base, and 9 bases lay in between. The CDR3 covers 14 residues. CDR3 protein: CASSHYPGQETQYF. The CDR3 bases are TGTGCCAGCAGCCATTACCCGGGCCAAGAGACCCAGTACTTC.

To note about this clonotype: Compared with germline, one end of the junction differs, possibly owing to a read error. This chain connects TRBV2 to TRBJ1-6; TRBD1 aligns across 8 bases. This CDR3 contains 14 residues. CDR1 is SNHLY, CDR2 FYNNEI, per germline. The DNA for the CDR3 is TGTGCCGGCAGTGTGAGAAGGACAGGGTCACCCCTCCACTTT. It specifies CAGSVRRTGSPLHF.

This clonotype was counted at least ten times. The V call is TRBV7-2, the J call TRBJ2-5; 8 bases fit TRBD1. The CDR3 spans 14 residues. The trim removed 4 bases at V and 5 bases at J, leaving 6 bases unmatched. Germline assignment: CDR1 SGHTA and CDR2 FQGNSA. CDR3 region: CASSSQGGLETQYF. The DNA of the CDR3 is TGTGCCAGCAGCTCACAGGGGGGATTGGAGACCCAGTACTTC.

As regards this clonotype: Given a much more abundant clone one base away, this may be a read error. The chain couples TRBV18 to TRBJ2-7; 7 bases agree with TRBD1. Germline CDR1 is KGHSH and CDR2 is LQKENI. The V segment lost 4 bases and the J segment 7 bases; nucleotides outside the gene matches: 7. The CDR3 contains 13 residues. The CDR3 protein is CASSLDRQREQYF. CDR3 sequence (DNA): TGTGCCAGCTCACTGGACAGGCAGCGGGAGCAGTACTTC.

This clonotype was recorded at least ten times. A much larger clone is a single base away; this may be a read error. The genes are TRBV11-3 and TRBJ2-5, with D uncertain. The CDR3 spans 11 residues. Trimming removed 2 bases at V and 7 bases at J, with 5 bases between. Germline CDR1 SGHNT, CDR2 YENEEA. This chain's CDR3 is CASSLRGTQYF. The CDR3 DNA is TGTGCCAGCAGCTTACGAGGGACCCAGTACTTC.

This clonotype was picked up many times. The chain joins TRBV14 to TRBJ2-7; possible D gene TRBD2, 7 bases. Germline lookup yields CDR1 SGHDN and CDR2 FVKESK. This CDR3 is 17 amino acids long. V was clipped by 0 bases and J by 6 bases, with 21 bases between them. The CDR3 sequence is CASSQDLGAGDLFEQYF. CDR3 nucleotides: TGTGCCAGCAGCCAAGATCTGGGGGCGGGGGACCTTTTCGAGCAGTACTTC.

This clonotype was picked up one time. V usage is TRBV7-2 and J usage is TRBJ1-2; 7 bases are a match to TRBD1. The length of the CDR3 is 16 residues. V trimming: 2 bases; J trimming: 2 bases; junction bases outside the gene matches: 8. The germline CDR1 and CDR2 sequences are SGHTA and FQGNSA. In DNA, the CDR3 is TGTGCCAGCAGCTTAATCGGAACAGGGGTCAACTATGGCTACACCTTC. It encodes CASSLIGTGVNYGYTF.